This TCR beta chain was retrieved from a study of Graves' ophthalmopathy and Graves' hyperthyroidism. The sequenced template was RNA, covering the TCR beta CDR3 region. First-round RT-PCR used HTBI primers; second-round multiplex PCR followed. Each CDR3 protein gets one entry after TCRdb re-called the multiplex PCR reads with MiXCR. The table shows almost 400,000 distinct CDR3 sequences, with 15% to 20% occurring only once. Other autoimmune diseases, uncontrolled infections, pregnancy or lactation excluded patients from enrollment. Diagnosis was based on clinical symptoms, serum thyroxine, TRAb, thyroid ultrasound and orbital computed tomography. Fresh peripheral blood (approximately 9.5 ml) yielded the PBMCs. V lost 6 bases and J lost 9; bases outside the gene matches: 4. Germline CDR1 and CDR2: MGHDK and SYGVNS. This CDR3 comprises 13 residues. Findings of the study overall: A model of 13 signatures distinguished ophthalmopathy from stable hyperthyroidism at around 90% sensitivity and approximately 81% specificity.

This clonotype was observed many times. Antigen: not known. This TCR was sampled from a woman aged 18-29 years with Graves' ophthalmopathy. Sequenced input: peripheral blood. The V and J genes are TRBV25-1 and TRBJ1-6, with 8 bases identical to TRBD1. CDR3 residues: CASRDRGISPLHF. CDR3 nucleotides: TGTGCCAGCAGAGACAGGGGCATTTCACCCCTCCACTTT.